This T cell receptor (beta chain) is drawn from a study of a mutant IDH1 vaccine in newly diagnosed glioma. The wider study: Males made up about 62% and females roughly 38% of treated patients, whose mean age was approximately 40 years. Earlier treatment was radiotherapy, temozolomide, or both, with most getting both.

The repertoire was sequenced with immunoSEQ multiplex PCR; TCRdb's copy has only in-frame clones and lacks some. The sample contains roughly 16,000 clones, about 80% of which appear only once. Time point denoted: baseline, week 1 (first vaccination visit). Described treatment: pre-vaccination baseline after standard-of-care therapy. Trimming stripped 5 bases from V and 3 bases from J, with 7 bases between. The CDR3 consists of 12 residues. CDR1 is LNHDA and CDR2 is SQIVND in the germline V gene (reference sequence). The TCR was taken from a man in his forties or fifties with glioma. The sequencing here drew on PBMCs, taken from a glioma patient treated with radiotherapy, temozolomide or both. V usage is TRBV19 and J usage is TRBJ1-2; no reliable D call. Here the CDR3 reads CASSFTDYGYTF. CDR3 sequence (DNA): TGTGCCAGTAGTTTCACGGACTATGGCTACACCTTC.